A single sample is the source of the 5 T cell receptor beta chains below, sequenced in a study of human T cells and chemical hapten exposure. One entry per CDR3 protein, called by TCRdb with MiXCR from the RACE reads. The sample consists of about 84,000 distinct CDR3 sequences, under 14% of them appearing once. Time point noted: patch test 3, about 24 weeks after DPC sensitization. Treatment denoted: therapeutic diphenylcyclopropenone sensitization with weekly scalp DPC. The specimen was whole blood, collected in connection with sensitization to the hapten diphenylcyclopropenone (DPC). The receptors shown here come from a woman aged 50 to 60 with alopecia areata. Some clones in this sample may be carry-over from other donors' samples.

At least ten counts were recorded for this clonotype. This chain links TRBV20-1 with TRBJ2-2, with no clear D. Germline V gives CDR1 DFQATT, CDR2 SNEGSKA (reference sequence). The CDR3 contains 14 residues. The germline V and J ends were trimmed by 2 bases and 0 bases, with 7 bases remaining between them. CDR3 nucleotides: TGCAGTGCTAGACAGGTCGCGAACACCGGGGAGCTGTTTTTT. This translates into CSARQVANTGELFF.

The chain links TRBV29-1 to TRBJ2-7, with 9 bases fitting TRBD1. The CDR3 sequence is 13 residues long. Germline trimming cut 4 bases from V and 4 bases from J; bases unmatched to any gene: 5. Germline lookup yields CDR1 SQVTM and CDR2 ANQGSEA. The CDR3: CSVVGQGSYEQYF. CDR3 DNA: TGCAGCGTTGTGGGACAGGGAAGTTACGAGCAGTACTTC.

This clonotype was found a few times. The chain employs TRBV24-1 and TRBJ2-3; 9 bases map to TRBD1. V was clipped by 3 bases and J by 3 bases; unmatched bases: 3. Germline loops: CDR1 KGHDR, CDR2 SFDVKD. The CDR3 has 15 amino acids. The CDR3 sequence is CATSDPGQGTDTQYF. As DNA, the CDR3 is TGTGCCACCAGTGATCCCGGACAGGGGACAGATACGCAGTATTTT.

This sequence joins TRBV29-1 and TRBJ2-3; the match to TRBD2 covers 8 bases. The CDR3 consists of 14 residues. The germline V gene encodes CDR1 SQVTM and CDR2 ANQGSEA. Unmatched junction bases numbered 10, after V lost 5 bases and J lost 6 bases. The CDR3 bases are TGCAGCGTTTACGGAACGGGAGGGACGGATACGCAGTATTTT. It encodes CSVYGTGGTDTQYF.

A word on this clonotype: It is likely a read error, because the conserved phenylalanine at the end of the CDR3 is missing. The rearrangement uses TRBV18 and TRBJ2-2, with 8 nucleotides matching TRBD2. V was pared by 6 bases and J by 0 bases, with 6 bases of the junction left unmatched. The CDR3 is made up of 16 amino acids. Germline-derived CDR1 and CDR2 are KGHSH and LQKENI. CDR3 residues: CASSPTSGTNTGELFS. In DNA, the CDR3 is TGTGCCAGCTCGCCTACTAGCGGAACGAACACCGGGGAGCTGTTTTCT.